The next 16 T cell receptor beta chains were all read from a single sample in a study of T cell responses to AZD1222 COVID-19 vaccine. Profiled with immunoSEQ multiplex PCR; TCRdb holds only in-frame clones, not every one. The sample gives about 110,000 clones, 65% to 85% of which show up once; 4% to 5% is in the top ten. The sample consisted of peripheral blood, taken on day 0 of AZD1222 vaccination. The source of these receptors is an adult in good health.

This chain links TRBV28 with TRBJ1-5; 9 bases are a match to TRBD1. CDR1 is MDHEN, CDR2 SYDVKM, per germline. The V segment lost 6 bases and the J segment 6 bases; nucleotides outside the gene matches: 6. This CDR3 has 14 amino acids. The chain's CDR3 is CASRSGTGPQPQHF. Written as DNA, the CDR3 is TGTGCCAGCAGAAGTGGGACAGGGCCTCAGCCCCAGCATTTT.

The chain joins TRBV5-5 to TRBJ1-5; D is possibly TRBD1 (6 bases). Trimming removed 3 bases from V and 0 bases from J, with 10 bases in between. The CDR3 sequence is 15 residues long. Per the germline V gene, CDR1 is SGHKS and CDR2 is YYEKEE (reference sequence). The CDR3 sequence: CASSSSGDSNQPQHF. The CDR3, as DNA: TGTGCCAGCAGCTCGTCAGGGGATAGCAATCAGCCCCAGCATTTT.

This chain joins TRBV12-3 or TRBV12-4 and TRBJ2-1; D is undetermined. The CDR3 is made up of 12 amino acids. Trimming stripped 2 bases from V and 7 bases from J, with 6 bases between. The CDR3 DNA is TGTGCCAGCAGTTTAAGAGCGAATGAGCAGTTCTTC. Its translation is CASSLRANEQFF.

The CDR3 coding sequence is TGTGCCAGCGGGCAAGAGACCCAGTACTTC. Its protein is CASGQETQYF. The chain joins TRBV6-5 to TRBJ2-5; D not certain. Per the germline V gene, CDR1 is MNHEY and CDR2 is SVGAGI. V was clipped by 8 bases and J by 2 bases, with 3 bases between them. The CDR3 extends over 10 amino acids.

The rearrangement links TRBV5-1 to TRBJ1-6; 8 positions match TRBD1. The CDR3 runs to 14 residues. The V and J ends lost 4 bases and 10 bases, in that order; junction bases with no gene match: 7. Germline V gene lookup returns CDR1 SGHRS and CDR2 YFSETQ. The CDR3 DNA is TGCGCCAGCAGCACCGGACAGGGAAGGTCACCCCTCCACTTT. Its translation: CASSTGQGRSPLHF. Variable domain in full (rest from reference TRBV5-1 and TRBJ1-6): KAGVTQTPRYLIKTRGQQVTLSCSPISGHRSVSWYQQTPGQGLQFLFEYFSETQRNKGNFPGRFSGRQFSNSRSEMNVSTLELGDSALYLCASSTGQGRSPLHFGNGTRLTVT.

The CDR3: CASSTTGNTEAFF. The CDR3 DNA reads as TGTGCCAGCAGCACCACAGGTAACACTGAAGCTTTCTTT. The chain couples TRBV3-1 (or the pseudogene TRBV3-2) to TRBJ1-1, with a weak D call TRBD1 (5 bases). V lost 5 bases and J 2 bases, leaving 9 bases between the germline ends. Germline assignment: CDR1 LGHDT and CDR2 YNNKEL (reference sequence). The CDR3 totals 13 residues.

The chain links TRBV3-1 (or the pseudogene TRBV3-2) to TRBJ1-6, with D unresolved. Germline V gene data show CDR1 as LGHDT and CDR2 as YNNKEL (reference sequence). The CDR3 length is 16 residues. V lost 1 base to trimming and J lost 1 base, with 8 bases between them. CDR3 protein: CASSQGSQSYNSPLHF. The CDR3 coding sequence is TGTGCCAGCAGCCAAGGCAGTCAGTCCTATAATTCACCCCTCCACTTT.

The chain links TRBV18 to TRBJ2-2; D ambiguous. The V end was cut by 2 bases, the J end by 4 bases, with 14 bases between. The germline V gene encodes CDR1 KGHSH and CDR2 LQKENI. The CDR3 spans 16 residues. The CDR3 sequence is CASSPGQPAGTGELFF. CDR3 nucleotides: TGTGCCAGCTCACCAGGCCAGCCAGCCGGCACCGGGGAGCTGTTTTTT.

The rearrangement joins TRBV18 to TRBJ2-5; 9 nucleotides agree with TRBD1. In germline, CDR1 is KGHSH, CDR2 LQKENI. The CDR3 runs 15 residues. Unmatched junction bases numbered 10, after V lost 6 bases and J lost 5 bases. Here the CDR3 DNA reads TGTGCCAGCTCCCCGACAGGGGGAACTCAGGAGACCCAGTACTTC. Protein sequence: CASSPTGGTQETQYF.

The J gene is TRBJ1-1, the V gene TRBV5-4; weak D call: TRBD1 (6 bases). Trimming removed 3 bases at V and 4 bases at J, with 13 bases between. Looked up from germline, CDR1 is SGHNT and CDR2 is YYREEE (reference sequence). There are 14 residues in the CDR3. DNA of the CDR3: TGTGCCAGCAGCTGGGGGGGCGACGGCACTGAAGCTTTCTTT. Residues: CASSWGGDGTEAFF.

CDR3 in amino acids: CASSLAGRRPNEQFF. CDR3 in DNA: TGTGCCAGCAGCCTAGCGGGACGTCGCCCTAATGAGCAGTTCTTC. V is TRBV6-5 and J is TRBJ2-1; TRBD2 matches at 9 bases. The germline gives CDR1 MNHEY, CDR2 SVGAGI. The CDR3 sequence is 15 residues long. V lost 6 bases, J lost 7 bases, and 10 bases stayed unmatched.

Comments on this clone: Other nucleotide sequences from this sample produce the same CDR3. The chain links TRBV11-2 to TRBJ2-7; TRBD1 aligns across 8 bases. The CDR3 is made up of 13 amino acids. CDR1 and CDR2 from the germline V gene are SGHAT and FQNNGV. Losses at the gene ends were 5 bases for V and 2 bases for J; bases not matched to a gene: 2. As DNA, the CDR3 is TGTGCCAGCAGCCCGACAGGGGCCTACGAGCAGTACTTC. Encoded protein: CASSPTGAYEQYF.

The rearrangement uses TRBV11-2 and TRBJ2-3, with D possibly matching TRBD2 (6 bases). Trimming removed 5 bases from V and 0 bases from J, with 12 bases in between. The germline CDR1 and CDR2 sequences are SGHAT and FQNNGV. The CDR3 loop spans 15 amino acids. This chain's CDR3 is CASSQWGTSTDTQYF. DNA for the CDR3: TGTGCCAGCAGCCAGTGGGGGACTAGCACAGATACGCAGTATTTT. Full variable domain (remainder filled in from reference TRBV11-2 and TRBJ2-3): EAGVAQSPRYKIIEKRQSVAFWCNPISGHATLYWYQQILGQGPKLLIQFQNNGVVDDSQLPKDRFSAERLKGVDSTLKIQPAKLEDSAVYLCASSQWGTSTDTQYFGPGTRLTVL.

This clone has just a few counts. The chain uses TRBV7-2 and TRBJ1-5; TRBD1 is a possible D gene (6 bases). There are 15 residues in the CDR3. Germline loops: CDR1 SGHTA, CDR2 FQGNSA. V shed 1 base and J shed 5 bases, with 12 bases lying between them. CDR3 sequence: CASSLEGGSYQPQHF. Written as DNA, the CDR3 is TGTGCCAGCAGCTTAGAGGGGGGGAGCTATCAGCCCCAGCATTTT. The whole variable domain, filled in from reference TRBV7-2 and TRBJ1-5, reads GAGVSQSPSNKVTEKGKDVELRCDPISGHTALYWYRQSLGQGLEFLIYFQGNSAPDKSGLPSDRFSAERTGGSVSTLTIQRTQQEDSAVYLCASSLEGGSYQPQHFGDGTRLSIL.

The chain combines TRBV24-1 with TRBJ1-1; D gene unclear. CDR3 length: 14 residues. Germline CDR1 KGHDR, CDR2 SFDVKD. The ends were cut back, 2 bases at V and 1 base at J, with 7 bases in the middle. The chain's CDR3 is CATSDSDANTEAFF. The CDR3 DNA is TGTGCCACCAGTGATTCGGACGCGAACACTGAAGCTTTCTTT.

The rearrangement joins TRBV7-2 to TRBJ1-1, with 10 bases identical to TRBD1. The junction had 5 bases not matched to a gene; V was cut back by 3 bases and J by 4 bases. CDR1 and CDR2 (germline): SGHTA, FQGNSA. CDR3 size: 15 residues. The CDR3 spells CASSFDRGQRTEAFF. CDR3 DNA sequence: TGTGCCAGCAGCTTCGACAGGGGGCAGCGCACTGAAGCTTTCTTT.